The T cell receptor beta chain described here comes from a study of T cells in Graves' hyperthyroidism and ophthalmopathy. Findings of the study overall: Most expanded thyroid clonotypes above 0.001 also appeared in blood. Before onset, ophthalmopathy was predicted by the model a median around 6.2 months earlier.

A lack of ophthalmopathy progression within 18 months defined stable Graves' hyperthyroidism. The hyperthyroidism patients had all been newly diagnosed, and their disease duration was under 2 months. Their ages ranged from 18 to 65 years. This clonotype was counted ten times or more. Its antigen is not known. Germline V gene sequence: CDR1 ENHRY, CDR2 SYGVKD. The CDR3 contains 15 residues. V lost 3 bases and J lost 2; bases outside the gene matches: 4. The source material, RNA transcripts, was used to amplify TCR beta CDR3 regions. The HTBI primer set was used in a first-round RT-PCR of the TCR CDR3. Each CDR3 protein is one row after TCRdb ran MiXCR on the multiplex PCR reads. The table has about 520,000 distinct CDR3 sequences, around 21% seen once; the top ten hold less than 30%.

The chain has TRBV10-3 and TRBJ2-3, with 8 positions matching TRBD1. This receptor was identified in a man between 18 and 35 years old with Graves' hyperthyroidism. Sequences were obtained from blood. CDR3 residues: CAISDPDRATDTQYF. The CDR3 coding sequence is TGTGCCATCAGTGATCCGGACAGGGCCACAGATACGCAGTATTTT.